This paragraph covers one T cell receptor (beta chain) sequence. Its antigen target is currently unknown. There are no base qualities to consult, and no much larger clone falls within one base. The source of the sample is a study of T cells after yellow fever vaccination (dated by TCRdb to about 2019). The study in broad terms: The SMART-Seq v4 Ultra Low Input RNA kit was used to prepare libraries from fractions with low cell numbers. To follow T-cell clones before and after both primary and booster YFV17D yellow fever vaccination, bulk TCR alpha and beta repertoires underwent longitudinal sequencing. Two healthy male donors, one aged 18 to 30 and one aged 30 to 40 years, were included in the cohort. Blood was drawn at multiple timepoints before and after primary and secondary immunization, with bulk PBMC replicates and cell subsets isolated.

The instrument was an Illumina NovaSeq 6000. TCR cDNA was synthesized by 5'RACE template switching, through which a universal primer site and unique molecular identifiers were introduced. cDNA synthesis was primed from both the TCR alpha and TCR beta constant segments. Library amplification used two PCR steps, and the second PCR step added sample barcodes and sequencing adapters. Sequencing of libraries was done on Illumina HiSeq 2500 (2x100 bp) or NovaSeq (2x150 bp). In the source study's methods: MIGEC was used to demultiplex reads and collapse the reads into UMI consensus sequences, and MiXCR was used for V(D)J alignment. Using edgeR on replicate PBMC samples, clonotypes were called vaccine-responding if FDR was below 0.01 and the log2 fold change was above 5 up to day 15. Each bulk clonotype was labeled CD4 or CD8 based on which sequenced repertoire, CD4 or CD8, contained the clonotype at higher abundance. TCRdb reprocessed the public reads (quality trimming at Q25 with fastp, clone calling with MiXCR) and kept in-frame beta chains. One record per CDR3 amino acid sequence lists the most common genes and DNA. These V and J calls are TCRdb output, not the study's own analysis. The sample profile shows about 130,000 distinct CDR3 sequences; around 9.8% of them were found once. The top ten constitute 30% to 40% of the sample.

This sample's treatment or condition label indicates: live attenuated yellow fever vaccine strain. A standard Ficoll-Paque protocol was used to isolate PBMCs from peripheral blood. CD4 and CD8 T-cell fractions were isolated with Dynabeads CD4 and CD8 positive selection kits. TriZol was used to extract RNA from bulk PBMCs, from CD4 and CD8 fractions, and from dextramer-positive and dextramer-negative fractions. From the cysteine up to the phenylalanine, the CDR3 has a length of 14 residues. Solely the CDR3 DNA is kept, with 42 bases framed from the first base. V is pared back by 3 bases and J by 0 bases, with 6 bases lying between the germline termini. Broader findings and caveats from the paper: Computational filtering was needed because FACS-sorted repertoires could contain abundant contaminating clonotypes from the bulk population. A small share of clonotypes was detected in both CD4 and CD8 compartments, with the overlap likely arising from convergent recombination. Only a couple of donors were included in the study, so the extent to which the findings can be generalized is limited. Most clones expanded after primary vaccination were re-detected after the booster (around 96% of CD4 and 88% of CD8), suggesting broad memory maintenance. The secondary T-cell response was weaker than the primary response but faster, peaking on day 5 instead of day 15.

The chain is encoded by TRBV12-3 or TRBV12-4 joined to TRBJ2-1; no confident D gene assignment can be made. This receptor was taken from a young man who received the YFV17D yellow fever vaccine. Sequenced material: CD8+ T cells sorted from PBMCs, taken on the day of the yellow fever booster vaccination. Read as DNA, the sequence is TGTGCCAGCAGTTTTGGCACCTCCTACAATGAGCAGTTCTTC. This translates into CASSFGTSYNEQFF.